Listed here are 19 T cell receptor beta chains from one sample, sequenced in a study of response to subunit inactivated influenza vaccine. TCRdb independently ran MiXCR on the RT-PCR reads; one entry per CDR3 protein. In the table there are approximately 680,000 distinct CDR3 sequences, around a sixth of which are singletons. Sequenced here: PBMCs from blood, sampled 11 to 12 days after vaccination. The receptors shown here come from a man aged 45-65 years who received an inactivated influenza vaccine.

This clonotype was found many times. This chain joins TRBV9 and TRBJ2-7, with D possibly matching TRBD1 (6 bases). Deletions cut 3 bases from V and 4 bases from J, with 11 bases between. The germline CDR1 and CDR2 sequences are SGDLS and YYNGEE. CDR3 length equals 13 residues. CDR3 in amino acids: CASSGSRGYEQYF. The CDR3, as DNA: TGTGCCAGCAGCGGAAGCAGGGGTTACGAGCAGTACTTC. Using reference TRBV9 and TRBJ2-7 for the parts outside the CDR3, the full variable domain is DSGVTQTPKHLITATGQRVTLRCSPRSGDLSVYWYQQSLDQGLQFLIQYYNGEERAKGNILERFSAQQFPDLHSELNLSSLELGDSALYFCASSGSRGYEQYFGPGTRLTVT.

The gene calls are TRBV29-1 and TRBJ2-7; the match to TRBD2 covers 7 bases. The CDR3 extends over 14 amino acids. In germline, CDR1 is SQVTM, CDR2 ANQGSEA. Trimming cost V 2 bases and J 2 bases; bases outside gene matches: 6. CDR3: CSVETRGKTYEQYF. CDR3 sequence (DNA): TGCAGCGTTGAAACGCGGGGGAAAACCTACGAGCAGTACTTC.

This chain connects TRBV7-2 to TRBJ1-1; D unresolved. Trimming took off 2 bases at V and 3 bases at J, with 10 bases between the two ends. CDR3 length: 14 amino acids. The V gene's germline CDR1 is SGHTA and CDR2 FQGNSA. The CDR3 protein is CASSLRRWDTEAFF. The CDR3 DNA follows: TGTGCCAGCAGCTTAAGACGGTGGGACACTGAAGCTTTCTTT. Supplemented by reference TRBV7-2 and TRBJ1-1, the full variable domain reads GAGVSQSPSNKVTEKGKDVELRCDPISGHTALYWYRQSLGQGLEFLIYFQGNSAPDKSGLPSDRFSAERTGGSVSTLTIQRTQQEDSAVYLCASSLRRWDTEAFFGQGTRLTVV.

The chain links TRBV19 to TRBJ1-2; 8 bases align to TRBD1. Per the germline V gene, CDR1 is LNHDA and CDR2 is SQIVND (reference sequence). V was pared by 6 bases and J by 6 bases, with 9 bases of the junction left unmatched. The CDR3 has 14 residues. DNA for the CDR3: TGTGCCAGTAGCCCTAGACAGGGGCGGGATGGCTACACCTTC. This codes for CASSPRQGRDGYTF.

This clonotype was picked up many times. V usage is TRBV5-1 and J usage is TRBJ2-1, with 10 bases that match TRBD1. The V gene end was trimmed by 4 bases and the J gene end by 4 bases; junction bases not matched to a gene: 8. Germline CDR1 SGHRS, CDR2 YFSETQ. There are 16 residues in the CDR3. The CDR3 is CASSPWTGGIYNEQFF. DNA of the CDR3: TGCGCCAGCAGCCCCTGGACAGGGGGGATATACAATGAGCAGTTCTTC.

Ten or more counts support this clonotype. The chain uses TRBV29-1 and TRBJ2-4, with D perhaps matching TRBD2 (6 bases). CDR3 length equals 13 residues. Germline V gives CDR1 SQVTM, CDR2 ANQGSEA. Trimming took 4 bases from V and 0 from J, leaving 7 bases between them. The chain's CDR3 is CSVVGLAKNIQYF. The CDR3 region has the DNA TGCAGCGTTGTGGGACTAGCCAAAAACATTCAGTACTTC.

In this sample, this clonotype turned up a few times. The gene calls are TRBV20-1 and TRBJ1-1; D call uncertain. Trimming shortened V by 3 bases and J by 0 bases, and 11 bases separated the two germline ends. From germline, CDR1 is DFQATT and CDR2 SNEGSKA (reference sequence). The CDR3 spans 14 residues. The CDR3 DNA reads TGCAGTGCTAGTTCGGCAGGTTTGAACACTGAAGCTTTCTTT. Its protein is CSASSAGLNTEAFF.

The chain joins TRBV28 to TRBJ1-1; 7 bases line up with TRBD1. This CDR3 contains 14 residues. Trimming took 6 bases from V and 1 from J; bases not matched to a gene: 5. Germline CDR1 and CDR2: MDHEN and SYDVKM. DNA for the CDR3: TGTGCCAGCAGGAGACAGGGAGAGAACACTGAAGCTTTCTTT. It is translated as CASRRQGENTEAFF.

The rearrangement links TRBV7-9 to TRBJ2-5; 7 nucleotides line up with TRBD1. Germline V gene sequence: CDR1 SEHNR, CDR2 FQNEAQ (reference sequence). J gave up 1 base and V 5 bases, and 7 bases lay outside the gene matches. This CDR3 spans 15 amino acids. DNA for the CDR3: TGTGCCAGCAGCCGCTCGGACAGGCGCCAAGAGACCCAGTACTTC. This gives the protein CASSRSDRRQETQYF.

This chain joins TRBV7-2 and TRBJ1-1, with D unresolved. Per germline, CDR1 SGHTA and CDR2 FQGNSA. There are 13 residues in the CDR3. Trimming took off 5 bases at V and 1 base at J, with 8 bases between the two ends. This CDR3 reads CASSTSRNTEAFF. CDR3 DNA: TGTGCCAGCAGCACCTCAAGGAACACTGAAGCTTTCTTT.

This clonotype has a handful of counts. The CDR3 loop is CASSLSGGGVDEQFF. DNA for the CDR3: TGTGCCAGCAGCTTATCGGGAGGTGGTGTCGATGAGCAGTTCTTC. The rearrangement joins TRBV7-2 to TRBJ2-1; 7 bases match TRBD2. The CDR3 is 15 amino acids. The germline V gene encodes CDR1 SGHTA and CDR2 FQGNSA. V lost 2 bases and J lost 8; bases outside the gene matches: 9.

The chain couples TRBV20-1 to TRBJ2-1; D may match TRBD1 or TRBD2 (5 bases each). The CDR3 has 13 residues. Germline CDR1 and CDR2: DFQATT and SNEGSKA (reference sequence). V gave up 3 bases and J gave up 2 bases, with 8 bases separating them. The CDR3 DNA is TGCAGTGCTAGCGGGGCAGCCTACAATGAGCAGTTCTTC. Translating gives CSASGAAYNEQFF.

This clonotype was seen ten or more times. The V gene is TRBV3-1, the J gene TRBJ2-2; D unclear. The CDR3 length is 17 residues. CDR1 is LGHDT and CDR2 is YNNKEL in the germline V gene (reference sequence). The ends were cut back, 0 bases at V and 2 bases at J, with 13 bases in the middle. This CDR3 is CASSQDLWQRNTGELFF. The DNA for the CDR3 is TGTGCCAGCAGCCAAGATCTGTGGCAGAGAAACACCGGGGAGCTGTTTTTT.

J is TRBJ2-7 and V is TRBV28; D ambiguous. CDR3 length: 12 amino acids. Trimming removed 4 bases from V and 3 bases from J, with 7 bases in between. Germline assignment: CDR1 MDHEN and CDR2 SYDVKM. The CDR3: CASSSQVYEQYF. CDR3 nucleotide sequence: TGTGCCAGCAGTTCCCAAGTCTACGAGCAGTACTTC.

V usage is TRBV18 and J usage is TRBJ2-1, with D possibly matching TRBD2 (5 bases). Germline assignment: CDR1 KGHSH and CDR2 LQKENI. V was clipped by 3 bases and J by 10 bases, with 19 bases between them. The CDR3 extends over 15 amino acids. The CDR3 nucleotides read TGTGCCAGCTCACCCTCCCGGGGTCGCGGTCGCGAGCAGTTCTTC. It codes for CASSPSRGRGREQFF.

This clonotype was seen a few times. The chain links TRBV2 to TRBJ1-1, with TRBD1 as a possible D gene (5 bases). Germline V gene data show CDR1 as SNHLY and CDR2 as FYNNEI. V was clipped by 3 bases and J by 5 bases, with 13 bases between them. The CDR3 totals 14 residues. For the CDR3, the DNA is TGTGCCAGCAGTGATAGGAGGGAGGGGACTGAAGCTTTCTTT. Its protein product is CASSDRREGTEAFF.

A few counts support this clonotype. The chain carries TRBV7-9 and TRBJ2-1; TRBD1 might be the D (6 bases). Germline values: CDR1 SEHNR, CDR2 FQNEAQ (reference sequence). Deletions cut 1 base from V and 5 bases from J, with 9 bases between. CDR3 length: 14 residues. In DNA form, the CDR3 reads TGTGCCAGCAGCTTAGTAGGGACACACAATGAGCAGTTCTTC. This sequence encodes CASSLVGTHNEQFF. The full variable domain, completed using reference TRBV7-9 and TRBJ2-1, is DTGVSQNPRHKITKRGQNVTFRCDPISEHNRLYWYRQTLGQGPEFLTYFQNEAQLEKSRLLSDRFSAERPKGSFSTLEIQRTEQGDSAMYLCASSLVGTHNEQFFGPGTRLTVL.

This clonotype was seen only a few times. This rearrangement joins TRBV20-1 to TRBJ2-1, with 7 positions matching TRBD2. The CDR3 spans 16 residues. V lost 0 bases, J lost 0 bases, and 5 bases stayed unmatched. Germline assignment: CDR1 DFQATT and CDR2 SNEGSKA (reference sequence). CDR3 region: CSARELSGDSYNEQFF. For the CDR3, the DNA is TGCAGTGCTAGAGAGTTGAGCGGGGACTCCTACAATGAGCAGTTCTTC.

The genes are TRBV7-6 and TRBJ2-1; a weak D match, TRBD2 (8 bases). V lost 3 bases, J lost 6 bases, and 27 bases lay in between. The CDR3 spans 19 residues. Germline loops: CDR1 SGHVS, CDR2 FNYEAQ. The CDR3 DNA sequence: TGTGCCAGCAGCTTTTCCCCCAGGGGGACTAGTGGGAGTGGCAATGAGCAGTTCTTC. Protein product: CASSFSPRGTSGSGNEQFF.